This TCR beta chain was sequenced during a study of T cell responses to AZD1222 COVID-19 vaccine. Study-level results: The breadth and depth of Spike-specific TCRs increased once two AZD1222 doses had been given.

Clones were sequenced by immunoSEQ multiplex PCR, and TCRdb holds only the in-frame ones, with some missing. The sample holds around 130,000 clones; 88% are singletons and the top ten take 2.5% to 3.5%. In regard to this clone: Its matching antigen is unknown.

This CDR3 is built from 16 residues. V gave up 1 base and J gave up 7 bases; unmatched junction bases: 7. CDR1 and CDR2 (germline): LNHDA, SQIVND (reference sequence). The sequence was obtained from an adult who received the AZD1222 COVID-19 vaccine. This sample comprised peripheral blood, obtained 28 days after the second AZD1222 dose. The V gene is TRBV19, the J gene TRBJ2-1; 10 bases are a match to TRBD1. The CDR3 bases are TGTGCCAGTAGTATAGGCGGACAGGGGGTTCGTAATGAGCAGTTCTTC. This gives the protein CASSIGGQGVRNEQFF.